The text below deals with one TCR beta chain. There are many counts of this clonotype. What antigen it recognizes has not been identified. Qualities for individual bases were not recorded, and no much larger clone is one base off. This entry is derived from a study of neurological immune-mediated disorders (dated by TCRdb to the late 2010s). With regard to the full study: Using UMI-based sequencing, the study compared peripheral blood TCR-beta repertoires from patients with HTLV-I-associated myelopathy (HAM/TSP), patients with multiple sclerosis, and healthy controls. Alongside PBMC samples, the set of fewer than 110 TCR-beta libraries contained longitudinal samples, technical triplicates, and paired CD4+ and CD8+ T-cell subsets that had been sorted. Technical triplicate libraries were sequenced so that the variability in frequency of each individual clone could be precisely calculated. The cohort was made up of 68 subjects, consisting of around 15 HAM/TSP patients, some 35 multiple sclerosis patients and 20 healthy controls.

At the junction V is shortened by 7 bases and J by 4 bases; bases outside the gene matches: 11. Taken from cysteine to phenylalanine, the CDR3 has 15 residues. Just the 45-base CDR3 DNA is kept, in frame starting at base 1. The germline V gene sets CDR1 to SQVTM and CDR2 to ANQGSEA. Overall study outcomes, separate from this receptor: The highest TCR clonal expansion was observed in HAM/TSP patients, whereas the lowest was observed in MS patients, even when compared with healthy controls. No identical CDR3 amino acid sequences were shared among expanded clones across subjects, suggesting private TCR-beta repertoires in all groups.

Read against the paper, the sample's time point label means: technical triplicate 2. TCR libraries for sorted subsets were made from 800,000 to 1,000,000 sorted CD4+ or CD8+ T cells. PBMCs were separated from peripheral blood using Ficoll-Hypaque density gradient centrifugation and then cryopreserved in liquid nitrogen. Paired sorted CD4+ and CD8+ subsets came from healthy controls, HAM/TSP patients and MS patients. cDNA was synthesized by template-switch 5'RACE using a primer with a 10-nucleotide random unique molecular identifier that tagged each TCR transcript. Every sequencing run yielded over 170 million TCR-beta sequences covering 15-18 subjects. Total RNA was extracted with the RNeasy kit. Using the KAPA Real-time Library Amplification kit, TCR-beta VDJ regions were amplified with primers for the TCR constant region and the 5'RACE anchor. A first PCR added sample indexes and Illumina adaptors, and a second PCR then raised library yield. After purification with Ampure beads, the TCR product of roughly 650 bp was size-selected on a 2% E-gel SizeSelection system. Library quality was checked on a Bioanalyzer, concentration was measured with Qubit, and libraries were quantified with the Kapa Library Quantification kit before pooling. Paired-end 2 x 150 bp sequencing of the libraries was performed on an Illumina HiSeq 2500. To increase sequence diversity, roughly 24-32% phiX was spiked into each library pool. The published analysis was carried out like this. Quality-filtered reads were processed with the UMI-based MiGEC pipeline, which removed over 75% of raw TCR sequences during error correction. IMGT germline references were used for aligning VDJ genes, and each clonotype was defined as a unique CDR3 amino acid sequence together with its V-J genes. Clonal expansion, Shannon diversity and CDR3 relatedness were evaluated with VDJtools (CalcPairwiseDistances, ClusterSamples), while phylogenetic trees were built in CLCbio workbench. A clone was classed as expanded if it had 8 or more unique UMIs, a cutoff based on coefficient-of-variation modelling across technical triplicates. TCRdb reran the public reads through fastp at Q25 and MiXCR, keeping productive beta chains. Each record represents a unique CDR3 protein, reported with the most common genes and DNA among its rows. The V and J calls, along with clone size, are taken from TCRdb and not from the paper's own processing. This sample has about 31,000 distinct CDR3 sequences in its table, and about 14% of those were observed once. The ten largest clonotypes hold roughly 5.6% of the sample.

The chain is encoded by TRBV29-1 joined to TRBJ2-1; 9 central nucleotides agree with TRBD2. The material sequenced was CD4+ T cells from blood. This TCR was recovered from a female donor with HTLV-1-associated myelopathy (HAM/TSP). The base sequence is TGCAGCGCCAACCCCGGGACTAGCAGTTACAATGAGCAGTTCTTC. This encodes CSANPGTSSYNEQFF.